The 18 T cell receptor beta chains listed next were all sequenced from one sample in a study of beta chain features in type 1 diabetes. The whole isolated RNA underwent reverse transcription, so sequencing captured expressed TCRB transcripts. TCRdb keeps only in-frame clones here, not all; method: immunoSEQ multiplex PCR. Here the sample spans just over 600,000 clones, roughly a sixth being singletons. Sequencing was carried out using naive CD4+ T cells from blood. These receptors were collected from a man younger than 35 in good health.

This rearrangement joins TRBV2 to TRBJ2-5; D perhaps matches TRBD1 (5 bases). The CDR3 extends over 15 amino acids. Per germline, CDR1 SNHLY and CDR2 FYNNEI. V lost 6 bases and J lost 5, with 19 bases in between. CDR3 region: CASRMMPTGWETQYF. Here the CDR3 DNA reads TGTGCCAGCAGAATGATGCCAACAGGTTGGGAGACCCAGTACTTC. Complete variable domain (other parts from reference TRBV2 and TRBJ2-5): EPEVTQTPSHQVTQMGQEVILRCVPISNHLYFYWYRQILGQKVEFLVSFYNNEISEKSEIFDDQFSVERPDGSNFTLKIRSTKLEDSAMYFCASRMMPTGWETQYFGPGTRLLVL.

The gene calls are TRBV28 and TRBJ2-3; D is uncertain. This CDR3 contains 16 residues. Germline V CDR1 and CDR2: MDHEN, SYDVKM. The V and J ends lost 4 bases and 6 bases respectively, with 20 bases between them. CDR3 in DNA: TGTGCCAGCAGTTACTCACTCGCCCTCAAATTGGATACGCAGTATTTT. Protein product: CASSYSLALKLDTQYF. Full variable domain (outside the CDR3, taken from reference TRBV28 and TRBJ2-3): DVKVTQSSRYLVKRTGEKVFLECVQDMDHENMFWYRQDPGLGLRLIYFSYDVKMKEKGDIPEGYSVSREKKERFSLILESASTNQTSMYLCASSYSLALKLDTQYFGPGTRLTVL.

The gene calls are TRBV19 and TRBJ2-5; maybe TRBD2 (5 bases). Trimming shortened V by 6 bases and J by 1 base, and 12 bases separated the two germline ends. Per germline, CDR1 LNHDA and CDR2 SQIVND (reference sequence). The CDR3 extends over 14 amino acids. The CDR3 sequence: CASSPKRSQETQYF. In nucleotides, the CDR3 is TGTGCCAGTAGCCCGAAGCGGAGCCAAGAGACCCAGTACTTC.

The chain carries TRBV25-1 and TRBJ1-2; TRBD1 matches at 9 bases. Trimming removed 9 bases from V and 6 bases from J; junction bases left unmatched: 23. This CDR3 has 18 amino acids. Germline V CDR1 and CDR2: MGHDK, SYGVNS. Written as DNA, the CDR3 is TGTGCCAGTAGTCTAAGTTTTAACAGGGGGCTGGAAGTGAATGGCTACACCTTC. It yields the protein CASSLSFNRGLEVNGYTF.

The chain uses TRBV4-3 and TRBJ2-7; 8 bases match TRBD1. The CDR3 is 14 residues long. With V trimmed by 7 bases and J by 3 bases, 8 bases remained unmatched. The V gene's germline CDR1 is LGHNA and CDR2 YSLEER. The CDR3 loop is CASNRDRFVYEQYF. DNA for the CDR3: TGCGCCAGCAACCGGGACAGGTTCGTCTACGAGCAGTACTTC.

This clone has a handful of counts. The chain combines TRBV29-1 with TRBJ2-7, with D uncertain. Germline values: CDR1 SQVTM, CDR2 ANQGSEA. Trimming took off 6 bases at V and 2 bases at J, with 14 bases between the two ends. The CDR3 has 13 residues. CDR3 in DNA: TGCAGCGTCCAGGAACAGCTAACCTACGAGCAGTACTTC. This codes for CSVQEQLTYEQYF.

In DNA form, the CDR3 reads TGTGCCAGCAGCCTACCCGGACTAGCGGGATTTTACGAGCAGTACTTC. Protein product: CASSLPGLAGFYEQYF. The chain is built from TRBV28 and TRBJ2-7; 12 bases align to TRBD2. Germline CDR1 is MDHEN and CDR2 is SYDVKM. Unmatched junction bases numbered 10, after V lost 6 bases and J lost 4 bases. The CDR3 is made up of 16 amino acids.

The sample holds a few counts of this clone. The chain recombines TRBV2 with TRBJ2-7; no definite D call. In germline, CDR1 is SNHLY, CDR2 FYNNEI. Trimming stripped 4 bases from V and 2 bases from J, with 9 bases between. The CDR3 sequence is 13 residues long. The CDR3 region is CASSVPDTYEQYF. Written as DNA, the CDR3 is TGTGCCAGCAGTGTACCGGATACCTACGAGCAGTACTTC.

A few counts support this clone. The V and J genes are TRBV10-3 and TRBJ2-6; D is unresolved. This CDR3 is built from 14 residues. Germline values: CDR1 ENHRY, CDR2 SYGVKD. The V and J ends lost 8 bases and 1 base respectively, with 9 bases between them. The DNA of the CDR3 is TGTGCCATCCCAGGAGCGTCTGGGGCCAACGTCCTGACTTTC. Translation: CAIPGASGANVLTF.

The rearrangement uses TRBV9 and TRBJ1-3, with TRBD1 as a possible D gene (6 bases). Germline V CDR1 and CDR2: SGDLS, YYNGEE. The V end lost 5 bases, the J end lost 1 base, and 10 bases lay between the germline ends. The CDR3 length is 14 residues. DNA for the CDR3: TGTGCCAGCAGACAAGGGGGGTCTGGAAACACCATATATTTT. Encoded protein: CASRQGGSGNTIYF.

The CDR3 nucleotides read TGTGCCAGTAGTCCTCGATTAGCTGCGGGCACTGAAGCTTTCTTT. It translates to CASSPRLAAGTEAFF. This sequence joins TRBV19 and TRBJ1-1; the D is unclear. Germline lookup yields CDR1 LNHDA and CDR2 SQIVND (reference sequence). The CDR3 totals 15 residues. The ends were cut back, 5 bases at V and 4 bases at J, with 17 bases in the middle.

The chain is built from TRBV7-2 and TRBJ2-6; D perhaps matches TRBD1 (5 bases). There are 17 residues in the CDR3. The V end was cut by 3 bases, the J end by 2 bases, with 14 bases between. From germline, CDR1 is SGHTA and CDR2 FQGNSA. DNA for the CDR3: TGTGCCAGCAGCTTCCATCCAGGGCCCACTGGGGCCAACGTCCTGACTTTC. Translating gives CASSFHPGPTGANVLTF.

This clone was seen only a few times. Other DNA sequences in the sample encode the same CDR3. This chain joins TRBV5-1 and TRBJ2-7; no reliable D call. The germline V gene has CDR1 SGHRS and CDR2 YFSETQ. Trimming took off 0 bases at V and 0 bases at J, with 10 bases between the two ends. The CDR3 spans 15 residues. The CDR3 nucleotides are TGCGCCAGCAGCTTGGACGGGCCTAGCTCCTACGAGCAGTACTTC. Translation gives CASSLDGPSSYEQYF.

The V gene is TRBV18, the J gene TRBJ2-7; D perhaps matches TRBD1 (5 bases). The CDR3 covers 13 residues. Germline lookup yields CDR1 KGHSH and CDR2 LQKENI. V lost 6 bases and J lost 0, with 9 bases in between. CDR3: CASSTGPSYEQYF. CDR3 nucleotides: TGTGCCAGCTCCACAGGACCCTCCTACGAGCAGTACTTC.

This clone has just a few counts. The chain is built from TRBV27 and TRBJ2-7; a possible D gene is TRBD2 (5 bases). Trimming cost V 4 bases and J 3 bases, with 10 bases left between them. This CDR3 comprises 13 residues. Germline CDR1 and CDR2: MNHEY and SMNVEV (reference sequence). CDR3 residues: CASSSEGRYEQYF. The DNA of the CDR3 is TGTGCCAGCAGTTCTGAGGGCCGCTACGAGCAGTACTTC.

This clone was seen more than once but under ten times. This chain joins TRBV9 and TRBJ1-2; D possibly corresponds to TRBD1 (5 bases). The germline V gene has CDR1 SGDLS and CDR2 YYNGEE. CDR3 length: 11 amino acids. Trimming stripped 4 bases from V and 11 bases from J, with 12 bases between. The DNA of the CDR3 is TGTGCCAGCAGCTCCAGCGGGGGTTACACCTTC. This codes for CASSSSGGYTF.

The chain employs TRBV6-5 and TRBJ2-7, with D possibly matching TRBD1 (6 bases). V shed 4 bases and J shed 0 bases, with 13 bases lying between them. This CDR3 contains 15 residues. CDR1 and CDR2 from the germline V gene are MNHEY and SVGAGI. The DNA of the CDR3 is TGTGCCAGCAGTTCCAGGGGTACAATCTCCTACGAGCAGTACTTC. Amino acid sequence: CASSSRGTISYEQYF.

This clone was picked up a small number of times. The chain recombines TRBV7-9 with TRBJ1-2; D is unresolved. Germline values: CDR1 SEHNR, CDR2 FQNEAQ (reference sequence). The ends were cut back, 1 base at V and 1 base at J, with 7 bases in the middle. CDR3 length: 14 residues. CDR3 region: CASSLGTYNYGYTF. CDR3 nucleotide sequence: TGTGCCAGCAGCTTAGGGACGTATAACTATGGCTACACCTTC.